The 14 T cell receptor beta chains given below trace back to one sample, sequenced in a study of cytomegalovirus exposure and HLA in healthy donors. The PCR employed 60 Vbeta primers together with 13 Jbeta primers. Profiled with immunoSEQ multiplex PCR; TCRdb holds only in-frame clones, not every one. There are around 130,000 clones in the sample; roughly 74% occur only once, and approximately 6.3% lies in the top ten. Sequencing input: PBMCs. The receptor set was obtained from a man aged 35 to 55 in good health and CMV-seropositive.

This rearrangement joins TRBV6-1 to TRBJ2-4, with 7 bases fitting TRBD1. The germline V gene has CDR1 MNHNS and CDR2 SASEGT. Losses at the gene ends were 8 bases for V and 2 bases for J; bases not matched to a gene: 6. This CDR3 spans 14 amino acids. Here the CDR3 DNA reads TGTGCCAGCGAAAACAGGGGCTCCAAAAACATTCAGTACTTC. Residues: CASENRGSKNIQYF.

The V and J genes are TRBV30 and TRBJ2-7, with TRBD1 identical over 9 bases. Germline assignment: CDR1 GTSNPN and CDR2 SVGIG (reference sequence). The CDR3 consists of 15 residues. J gave up 5 bases and V 4 bases, and 12 bases lay outside the gene matches. The CDR3 loop reads CAWTALDRGRDEQYF. CDR3 nucleotide sequence: TGTGCCTGGACCGCACTGGACAGGGGACGCGACGAGCAGTACTTC.

J is TRBJ1-5 and V is TRBV7-9; 7 bases are shared with TRBD1. CDR3 length equals 16 residues. The trim removed 1 base at V and 6 bases at J, leaving 9 bases unmatched. Germline CDR1 SEHNR, CDR2 FQNEAQ (reference sequence). The DNA for the CDR3 is TGTGCCAGCAGCTTAGGTGGGACAGTCTTAGGTCAGCCCCAGCATTTT. Translating gives CASSLGGTVLGQPQHF.

This clone appeared a few times. This chain joins TRBV18 and TRBJ1-1; the match to TRBD1 covers 7 bases. Germline V gene data show CDR1 as KGHSH and CDR2 as LQKENI. The CDR3 sequence is 16 residues long. J lost 4 bases, V lost 3 bases, and 11 bases had no gene match. The CDR3 protein is CASSPDRIRGATEAFF. The CDR3 DNA reads as TGTGCCAGCTCACCGGACAGGATTCGGGGAGCCACTGAAGCTTTCTTT.

The chain recombines TRBV7-9 with TRBJ1-5; the D gene is possibly TRBD1 (5 bases). Trimming pared 2 bases from V and 2 bases from J, leaving 7 bases between. The CDR3 extends over 14 amino acids. From germline, CDR1 is SEHNR and CDR2 FQNEAQ (reference sequence). This chain's CDR3 is CASSLRGGNQPQHF. CDR3 DNA sequence: TGTGCCAGCAGCTTACGGGGGGGCAATCAGCCCCAGCATTTT.

This clone showed up just once. The chain joins TRBV5-5 to TRBJ2-1, with 9 bases that match TRBD2. This CDR3 contains 15 residues. The ends lost 4 bases at V and 10 bases at J; junction bases unmatched: 12. Germline V gene sequence: CDR1 SGHKS, CDR2 YYEKEE (reference sequence). Here the CDR3 reads CASSPGLAGIEEQFF. The DNA for the CDR3 is TGTGCCAGCAGCCCTGGGCTAGCGGGAATTGAGGAGCAGTTCTTC.

The chain recombines TRBV6-6 with TRBJ2-5; D gene ambiguous. The end of the DNA aligns better with TRBJ2-7, so the J call may be wrong. This CDR3 contains 12 residues. Looked up from germline, CDR1 is MNHNY and CDR2 is SVGAGI (reference sequence). This chain's CDR3 is CASSSTLYEQYF. DNA for the CDR3: TGTGCCAGCAGTTCCACTCTCTACGAGCAGTACTTC.

The chain joins TRBV2 to TRBJ2-2; a possible D gene is TRBD2 (6 bases). Trimming pared 7 bases from V and 3 bases from J, leaving 12 bases between. This CDR3 is built from 14 residues. The germline CDR1 and CDR2 sequences are SNHLY and FYNNEI. CDR3 DNA: TGTGCCAGCAAGGGTCAGCGGGACACCGGGGAGCTGTTTTTT. Translating it yields CASKGQRDTGELFF.

This clone occurred a few times. The rearrangement uses TRBV5-5 and TRBJ1-4; 7 bases fit TRBD1. V was pared by 4 bases and J by 2 bases, with 11 bases of the junction left unmatched. The germline V gene has CDR1 SGHKS and CDR2 YYEKEE (reference sequence). The CDR3 runs to 17 residues. The CDR3 reads CASSLLTGRWTNEKLFF. As DNA, the CDR3 is TGTGCCAGCAGCCTGCTGACAGGGCGGTGGACTAATGAAAAACTGTTTTTT. Filled out from reference TRBV5-5 and TRBJ1-4, the complete variable domain reads DAGVTQSPTHLIKTRGQQVTLRCSPISGHKSVSWYQQVLGQGPQFIFQYYEKEERGRGNFPDRFSARQFPNYSSELNVNALLLGDSALYLCASSLLTGRWTNEKLFFGSGTQLSVL.

This clone was seen a handful of times. The chain carries TRBV5-4 and TRBJ2-3, with 14 nucleotides matching TRBD2. Germline trimming cut 9 bases from V and 2 bases from J; bases unmatched to any gene: 17. The CDR3 consists of 19 residues. Germline V gene data show CDR1 as SGHNT and CDR2 as YYREEE (reference sequence). CDR3 sequence reads: CATHGASGLAGGITDTQYF. The CDR3 DNA reads TGTGCCACTCACGGGGCATCCGGACTAGCGGGGGGAATCACAGATACGCAGTATTTT.

The chain couples TRBV4-1 to TRBJ2-1; 7 positions match TRBD2. V lost 4 bases and J lost 4; bases outside the gene matches: 10. CDR1 is MGHRA and CDR2 is YSYEKL in the germline V gene. The CDR3 is 16 residues long. The CDR3 sequence is CASSPRMGGEYNEQFF. The DNA for the CDR3 is TGCGCCAGCAGCCCACGGATGGGGGGGGAGTACAATGAGCAGTTCTTC.

This sequence joins TRBV6-6 and TRBJ2-5; D might be TRBD1 (6 bases). CDR3 size: 12 residues. Trimming cost V 9 bases and J 4 bases, with 12 bases left between them. Germline CDR1 is MNHNY and CDR2 is SVGAGI (reference sequence). The CDR3 spells CASRSGAETQYF. The DNA for the CDR3 is TGTGCCAGTCGCTCAGGGGCAGAGACCCAGTACTTC.

The chain links TRBV29-1 to TRBJ2-3, with 7 bases identical to TRBD2. The CDR3 length is 12 residues. Germline loops: CDR1 SQVTM, CDR2 ANQGSEA. J was trimmed by 7 bases and V by 4 bases; bases with no gene match: 5. This CDR3 is CSVVWEGNTQYF. The CDR3 DNA follows: TGCAGCGTTGTGTGGGAGGGGAATACGCAGTATTTT.

A few counts support this clone. The rearrangement uses TRBV27 and TRBJ2-7, with TRBD2 matching 10 bases. Germline V CDR1 and CDR2: MNHEY, SMNVEV (reference sequence). The CDR3 is 16 residues long. J was trimmed by 2 bases and V by 2 bases; bases with no gene match: 6. CDR3: CASSLLTSGTTYEQYF. The CDR3 DNA follows: TGTGCCAGCAGTTTACTTACTAGCGGGACCACCTACGAGCAGTACTTC.